These T cell receptor beta chains were read from a single sample in a study of shared clonotypes between healthy human individuals. Produced via immunoSEQ multiplex PCR; TCRdb's table is partial and in-frame only. The sample has about 1 million clones, about 76% seen once. Sequenced sample: memory CD4+ T cells sorted from blood. The receptors were sampled from a man between 18 and 35 years old in good health. Both conserved end residues are part of each CDR3. Each record gives: V gene, clone size, J gene, D gene, CDR3 DNA, CDR3 protein. The D gene is left open where the match is weak. A clone size is listed for some rows: how often the clone was seen (once, few, many), or a class if it is expanded.

>TRBV14|-|TRBJ1-6|-
TGTGCCAGCAGCCAAGAATCGAACTATTCACCCCTCCACTTT
CASSQESNYSPLHF
>TRBV2|many|TRBJ2-3|-
TGTGCCAGCAGTGAAGAACGCACAGATACGCAGTATTTT
CASSEERTDTQYF
>TRBV5-4|-|TRBJ1-3|TRBD1
TGTGCCAGCAGCGGGGACAGGGGCCAGAGCTCTGGAAACACCATATATTTT
CASSGDRGQSSGNTIYF
>TRBV5-1|-|TRBJ2-3|TRBD1
TGCGCCAGCAGCTCCGGGACAGGGACAGATACGCAGTATTTT
CASSSGTGTDTQYF
>TRBV19|many|TRBJ1-6|-
TGTGCCACGAGGGGACACCGAGATTCACCCCTCCACTTT
CATRGHRDSPLHF
>TRBV29-1|-|TRBJ2-7|-
TGCAGCGTTGCTACCGGGGCTGGAGGTGAGCAGTACTTC
CSVATGAGGEQYF
>TRBV19|-|TRBJ2-3|-
TGTGCCAGTAGTACCTCGGGCCAATTTAGGGCAGATACGCAGTATTTT
CASSTSGQFRADTQYF
>TRBV6-4|-|TRBJ2-1|TRBD1
TGTGCCAGCAGTAGGGACAGGGGACGTGAGCAGTTCTTC
CASSRDRGREQFF
>TRBV6-5|-|TRBJ1-1|TRBD1
TGTGCCAGCAGTTACAGGGGGCGCTGGGGGAACACTGAAGCTTTCTTT
CASSYRGRWGNTEAFF
>TRBV10-3|-|TRBJ2-2|-
TGTGCCATCAGTGAGTCGGGTGGGTCTTCCATCACCGGGGAGCTGTTTTTT
CAISESGGSSITGELFF
>TRBV28|-|TRBJ1-4|-
TGTGCCAGCAGTCTAAGTGGGGAAAAACTGTTTTTT
CASSLSGEKLFF
>TRBV7-2|-|TRBJ2-7|TRBD2
TGTGCCAGCAGCTTATTCGGGGGGTCCTACTACGAGCAGTACTTC
CASSLFGGSYYEQYF
>TRBV6-5|few|TRBJ1-6|-
TGTGCCAGCGGACGACCTAACTCACCCCTCCACTTT
CASGRPNSPLHF
>TRBV27|-|TRBJ2-1|-
TGTGCCAGCAGTTTAGACTCCAGGTCCTACAATGAGCAGTTCTTC
CASSLDSRSYNEQFF
>TRBV10-3|-|TRBJ2-3|TRBD1
TGTGCCATCAGTGAGTCGACAGGACAGGGGGCAGATACGCAGTATTTT
CAISESTGQGADTQYF
>TRBV28|few|TRBJ1-2|-
TGTGCCAGCAGTTTGAATCCGTATGGCTACACCTTC
CASSLNPYGYTF
>TRBV5-4|-|TRBJ1-6|-
TGTGCCAGCAGCTTGGGGGGGTGGAATTCACCCCTCCACTTT
CASSLGGWNSPLHF
>TRBV15|-|TRBJ2-7|-
TGTGCCACCAGCAGAGATGAGGGGAGTGGAAGGCGCGAGCAGTACTTC
CATSRDEGSGRREQYF
>TRBV16|-|TRBJ2-7|TRBD1
TGTGCCAGCAGTCGACCGGGACAGTTTCATTACGAGCAGTACTTC
CASSRPGQFHYEQYF
>TRBV11-2|-|TRBJ2-5|-
TGTGCCAGCAGCTCCCCTTCCTTTCAAGAGACCCAGTACTTC
CASSSPSFQETQYF
>TRBV5-8|-|TRBJ2-1|TRBD2
TGTGCCAGCAGCCTGTTAATAGCGGGGGCCAACGAGCAGTTCTTC
CASSLLIAGANEQFF
>TRBV9|-|TRBJ2-3|-
TGTGCCAGCAGCCCTAGACTGTCTCTCACAGATACGCAGTATTTT
CASSPRLSLTDTQYF
>TRBV19|-|TRBJ1-5|-
TGTGCCAGTAGTACCCAGGGTAATAGCAATCAGCCCCAGCATTTT
CASSTQGNSNQPQHF
>TRBV2|-|TRBJ2-1|TRBD2
TGTGCCAGCACGCGACTAGCGGGATACAATGAGCAGTTCTTC
CASTRLAGYNEQFF
>TRBV18|-|TRBJ1-5|TRBD1
TGTGCCAGCTCACCCGGACAGGGGGCTGTTTATCAGCCCCAGCATTTT
CASSPGQGAVYQPQHF
>TRBV5-6|-|TRBJ2-7|TRBD2
TGTGCCAGCAGCTGGGGCGGGAGTAGGCTCGAGCAGTACTTC
CASSWGGSRLEQYF
>TRBV28|once|TRBJ2-2|-
TGTGCCAGCGTGAGGGGGGGCAGCACCGGGGAGCTGTTTTTT
CASVRGGSTGELFF
>TRBV18|-|TRBJ1-2|-
TGTGCCAGCTCACCACAAGGGCCCGCTAACTATGGCTACACCTTC
CASSPQGPANYGYTF
>TRBV2|few|TRBJ1-6|TRBD1
TGTGCCAGCACGAACAGGGGGACTGATAATTCACCCCTCCACTTT
CASTNRGTDNSPLHF
>TRBV30|-|TRBJ1-3|-
TGTGCCTGGTCGGTCTCCTCTGGAAACACCATATATTTT
CAWSVSSGNTIYF
>TRBV6-5|-|TRBJ2-2|-
TGTGCCAGCAGTTCCCCGGCAGAGCGTAAGCTGTTTTTT
CASSSPAERKLFF
>TRBV27|-|TRBJ2-7|TRBD2
TGTGCCAGCAGTTTTATACAGCGGGGGGGCGAGCAGTACTTC
CASSFIQRGGEQYF
>TRBV28|-|TRBJ1-3|-
TGTGCCAGCAGTTTCAGCCAGGGAGGAAACACCATATATTTT
CASSFSQGGNTIYF
>TRBV4-1|-|TRBJ2-3|TRBD1
TGCGCCAGCAGCCAAGTGGGACAGGGAGTCCGCACAGATACGCAGTATTTT
CASSQVGQGVRTDTQYF
>TRBV6-1|-|TRBJ2-1|-
TGTGCCAGCAGTTTCGGGGGAGGCAGGAATGAGCAGTTCTTC
CASSFGGGRNEQFF
>TRBV7-9|-|TRBJ1-2|TRBD1
TGTGCCAGCAGCTTAGCCGGACAGGGGGCCTGGGGCTACACCTTC
CASSLAGQGAWGYTF
>TRBV10-3|-|TRBJ1-4|TRBD1
TGTGCCATCAGTGACCACGGGACAGGGGATGAAAAACTGTTTTTT
CAISDHGTGDEKLFF
>TRBV4-1|-|TRBJ2-7|-
TGCGCCAGCAGCCAAGACTGGGGGCCCGTTTCCTACGAGCAGTACTTC
CASSQDWGPVSYEQYF
>TRBV27|-|TRBJ2-5|TRBD2
TGTGCCAGCAGTACCCGGACTAGCGGGAGGCAAGAGACCCAGTACTTC
CASSTRTSGRQETQYF
>TRBV7-2|-|TRBJ1-6|-
TGTGCCAGCAGCTTTGCCCGTTCACCCCTCCACTTT
CASSFARSPLHF
>TRBV6-6|-|TRBJ2-7|TRBD2
TGTGCCAGCACATTCATTAGCGGGAGCTCCTACGAGCAGTACTTC
CASTFISGSSYEQYF
>TRBV5-1|-|TRBJ1-1|-
TGCGCCAGCAGCTTGGCTACGAACACTGAAGCTTTCTTT
CASSLATNTEAFF
>TRBV5-6|few|TRBJ1-4|-
TGTGCCAGCAGCCTAGGAACAGGGACTACGACTAATGAAAAACTGTTTTTT
CASSLGTGTTTNEKLFF
>TRBV2|once|TRBJ2-3|-
TGTGCCAGCAAACCGGGACTGCTGGCGAGTAGCACAGATACGCAGTATTTT
CASKPGLLASSTDTQYF